The present T cell receptor beta chain was sequenced within a study of blood T cell repertoires in COVID-19. Overall study: The study drew acute and convalescent COVID-19 samples from the United States, Italy and Spain. Sources were T cells, B-cell-depleted T cells, or PBMCs; the material itself was cDNA or gDNA.

Original data processing: Scientists estimated how many nucleated cells there were by amplifying reference gene primers. This table comes from immunoSEQ multiplex PCR, and its TCRdb copy is limited to in-frame clones, with some not included. That table is the source of V, J and clone size, and D and trimming were worked out from the DNA. The top ten clones hold roughly a tenth of a sample with about 160,000 clones, about 81% of them seen once. The TCR was taken from a human donor in a cohort sampled during active COVID-19. The sequenced sample consisted of peripheral blood.

The CDR3 spells CASSPRGDEQYF. The CDR3 DNA is TGTGCCAGCTCCCCCCGGGGGGACGAGCAGTACTTC. The V and J genes are TRBV18 and TRBJ2-7, with 7 bases aligning to TRBD2. V dropped 6 bases and J dropped 5; count of bases not matched to a gene: 4. Per germline, CDR1 KGHSH and CDR2 LQKENI. The CDR3 extends over 12 amino acids. Looking up the rest from reference TRBV18 and TRBJ2-7 gives the full variable domain: NAGVMQNPRHLVRRRGQEARLRCSPMKGHSHVYWYRQLPEEGLKFMVYLQKENIIDESGMPKERFSAEFPKEGPSILRIQQVVRGDSAAYFCASSPRGDEQYFGPGTRLTVT.